The clone carrying this T cell receptor (beta chain) appeared a few times. As yet, its antigen is unknown. These data come from a study of metastatic and nonmetastatic thyroid tumors. Study overall: Repertoires from malignant and benign thyroid patients were compared across blood and tumor or nodule tissue.

The germline V gene has CDR1 SQVTM and CDR2 ANQGSEA. J gave up 5 bases and V 7 bases, and 9 bases lay outside the gene matches. The CDR3 sequence is 13 residues long. Study observations and caveats: Reportedly, malignant thyroid tumors had significantly higher TCR beta diversity than benign nodules, in blood and tumor.

Prior to thyroid surgery, none of the patients had received any treatment. Source study methods: Clinicopathological groups differed in CDR3, with these differences serving to build a distant-metastasis classifier for papillary thyroid cancer. TCRdb re-analyzed the PCR reads through MiXCR. TCRdb's processing, not the study's, gives the V and J calls here. The sample carries 15,000 or so clones, around 32% recorded once. The clonotype originates from a male donor with papillary thyroid cancer or a benign thyroid nodule (not recorded which). Some clones in this sample may be carry-over from other donors' samples. This sequence joins TRBV29-1 and TRBJ1-1; 8 positions match TRBD1. Specimen: tumor tissue. The CDR3 DNA reads as TGCAGCGCTCACAGGGGGGAAGGTACTGAAGCTTTCTTT. Amino acids: CSAHRGEGTEAFF. Together with reference TRBV29-1 and TRBJ1-1, the CDR3 gives the full variable domain: SAVISQKPSRDICQRGTSLTIQCQVDSQVTMMFWYRQQPGQSLTLIATANQGSEATYESGFVIDKFPISRPNLTFSTLTVSNMSPEDSSIYLCSAHRGEGTEAFFGQGTRLTVV.